This entry lists 26 T cell receptor beta chains sequenced from one sample in a study of T cells in Graves' hyperthyroidism and ophthalmopathy. Amplified TCR beta CDR3 regions came from RNA transcripts. RT-PCR in the first round (using the HTBI primer set) targeted the TCR CDR3. TCRdb re-called the multiplex PCR reads through MiXCR, storing one row per CDR3 protein. The table includes 250,000 to 400,000 distinct CDR3 sequences, about an eighth detected once. The sample taken for sequencing was blood. These receptors were obtained from a woman in her thirties or forties with Graves' ophthalmopathy.

The gene calls are TRBV4-1 and TRBJ2-5, with D unresolved. CDR1 is MGHRA, CDR2 YSYEKL, per germline. The germline V and J ends were trimmed by 0 bases and 9 bases, with 8 bases remaining between them. CDR3 size: 12 residues. CDR3 sequence: CASSQDGWAQYF. In DNA, the CDR3 is TGCGCCAGCAGCCAAGATGGGTGGGCCCAGTACTTC.

This clonotype was recorded many times. The V and J genes are TRBV3-1 and TRBJ2-5; tentatively, D is TRBD2 (6 bases). This CDR3 is built from 15 residues. Germline-derived CDR1 and CDR2 are LGHDT and YNNKEL (reference sequence). V dropped 1 base and J dropped 1 base, with 10 bases sitting between them. The CDR3 nucleotides read TGTGCCAGCAGCCAAGGGCGAGCGGGCCAAGAGACCCAGTACTTC. Its protein is CASSQGRAGQETQYF.

The CDR3 loop is CSVEGGLGPTDTQYF. The CDR3 nucleotides read TGCAGCGTTGAAGGGGGACTAGGGCCAACAGATACGCAGTATTTT. This sequence joins TRBV29-1 and TRBJ2-3; 8 bases fit TRBD2. The V segment lost 1 base and the J segment 3 bases; nucleotides outside the gene matches: 6. The CDR3 consists of 15 residues. Germline loops: CDR1 SQVTM, CDR2 ANQGSEA.

Ten or more counts support this clonotype. V and J are TRBV29-1 and TRBJ1-2; TRBD1 is a possible D gene (5 bases). The CDR3 has 13 residues. Germline CDR1 and CDR2: SQVTM and ANQGSEA. The V gene lost 5 bases and the J gene lost 4 bases, with 14 bases spanning the gap. The CDR3 DNA reads TGCAGCGTTACAGTCGGGACCGGCTATGGCTACACCTTC. Translating gives CSVTVGTGYGYTF.

The sample holds a few counts of this clonotype. This sequence joins TRBV28 and TRBJ2-7; tentative D call: TRBD2 (6 bases). The CDR3 runs 16 residues. The V and J ends lost 5 bases and 2 bases respectively, with 19 bases between them. The germline V gene encodes CDR1 MDHEN and CDR2 SYDVKM. The chain's CDR3 is CASSPRSGWRTYEQYF. CDR3 in DNA: TGTGCCAGCAGTCCCCGGAGCGGGTGGAGAACCTACGAGCAGTACTTC.

This clonotype is medium-sized (0.01 to 0.1%) within its sample. The V gene is TRBV20-1, the J gene TRBJ1-5, with 7 nucleotides matching TRBD1. CDR1 and CDR2 (germline): DFQATT, SNEGSKA (reference sequence). V lost 3 bases, J lost 4 bases, and 3 bases stayed unmatched. This CDR3 is built from 13 residues. CDR3: CSARGDSNQPQHF. The CDR3, as DNA: TGCAGTGCTAGGGGGGACAGTAATCAGCCCCAGCATTTT.

This clonotype was counted ten times or more. The chain employs TRBV5-1 and TRBJ2-1; D is unclear. Trimming took off 1 base at V and 5 bases at J, with 4 bases between the two ends. Germline CDR1 reads SGHRS; CDR2 reads YFSETQ. This CDR3 has 12 residues. CDR3 sequence (DNA): TGCGCCAGCAGCTTGACAGACAATGAGCAGTTCTTC. Residues: CASSLTDNEQFF.

This clonotype was found a few times. The CDR3 loop is CSATEQGAGNQPQHF. CDR3 coding DNA: TGCAGTGCCACGGAGCAGGGGGCCGGGAATCAGCCCCAGCATTTT. This chain links TRBV20-1 with TRBJ1-5, with 8 bases that match TRBD1. J was trimmed by 4 bases and V by 6 bases; bases with no gene match: 11. The V gene's germline CDR1 is DFQATT and CDR2 SNEGSKA (reference sequence). This CDR3 region has 15 residues.

The chain couples TRBV5-8 to TRBJ1-2; D is unclear. V shed 4 bases and J shed 5 bases, with 15 bases lying between them. The germline CDR1 and CDR2 sequences are SGHTS and YDEGEE. This CDR3 has 14 residues. The CDR3 loop is CASSPLVGSYGYTF. In nucleotides, the CDR3 is TGTGCCAGCAGCCCCCTTGTTGGTTCTTATGGCTACACCTTC.

At least ten counts were recorded for this clonotype. V gene TRBV6-1 combines with J gene TRBJ1-5, with unresolved D. Germline V gene lookup returns CDR1 MNHNS and CDR2 SASEGT. The CDR3 runs 15 residues. Trimming removed 5 bases at V and 0 bases at J, with 11 bases between. The CDR3 DNA follows: TGTGCCAGCAGTCGAGGGTCTTATAGCAATCAGCCCCAGCATTTT. It specifies CASSRGSYSNQPQHF.

This clonotype was seen at least ten times. A junction boundary mismatches the germline segment, possibly from a read error. This chain uses TRBV5-1 with TRBJ1-5; D is unclear. This CDR3 is built from 15 residues. The germline V gene has CDR1 SGHRS and CDR2 YFSETQ. CDR3 nucleotides: TGTGCCAGCAGCTTAGAGGGCGGTAGCAATCAGCCCCAGCATTTT. Translated: CASSLEGGSNQPQHF.

This clonotype turned up a few times. The genes are TRBV7-2 and TRBJ2-5, with 9 bases matching TRBD1. V dropped 5 bases and J dropped 2; count of bases not matched to a gene: 9. The CDR3 has 16 residues. Per the germline V gene, CDR1 is SGHTA and CDR2 is FQGNSA. CDR3 amino acids: CASSLWNRGRQETQYF. The CDR3 DNA sequence: TGTGCCAGCAGCCTTTGGAACAGGGGGCGGCAAGAGACCCAGTACTTC.

For this clonotype: This clone may be a read error of a much larger clone one base away. The chain recombines TRBV29-1 with TRBJ1-1; TRBD1 is a possible D gene (5 bases). This CDR3 region has 14 residues. V shed 8 bases and J shed 4 bases, with 20 bases lying between them. Germline assignment: CDR1 SQVTM and CDR2 ANQGSEA. As DNA, the CDR3 is TGCAGCTTGACGAGGGGAGGGGTGAGCACTGAAGCTTTCTTT. Its protein is CSLTRGGVSTEAFF. Combining the CDR3 with reference TRBV29-1 and TRBJ1-1 gives the whole variable domain SAVISQKPSRDICQRGTSLTIQCQVDSQVTMMFWYRQQPGQSLTLIATANQGSEATYESGFVIDKFPISRPNLTFSTLTVSNMSPEDSSIYLCSLTRGGVSTEAFFGQGTRLTVV.

CDR3 sequence reads: CASKNRGVSAGELFF. The CDR3 coding sequence is TGTGCCAGCAAAAACAGGGGGGTATCGGCCGGGGAGCTGTTTTTT. The chain has TRBV6-1 and TRBJ2-2; the match to TRBD1 covers 8 bases. V trimming: 7 bases; J trimming: 6 bases; junction bases outside the gene matches: 10. CDR1 and CDR2 from the germline V gene are MNHNS and SASEGT. This CDR3 contains 15 residues.

The chain links TRBV5-1 to TRBJ2-1; TRBD1 matches at 8 bases. Germline V CDR1 and CDR2: SGHRS, YFSETQ. J gave up 10 bases and V 3 bases, and 6 bases lay outside the gene matches. The CDR3 is 13 residues long. This chain's CDR3 is CASSSGQGGEQFF. In DNA, the CDR3 is TGCGCCAGCAGCTCCGGACAGGGAGGAGAGCAGTTCTTC.

This clonotype was counted a few times. This chain joins TRBV5-1 and TRBJ1-2; 9 nucleotides line up with TRBD1. There are 15 residues in the CDR3. With V trimmed by 2 bases and J by 7 bases, 9 bases remained unmatched. Germline V gene data show CDR1 as SGHRS and CDR2 as YFSETQ. CDR3 in DNA: TGCGCCAGCAGCTTAAACCGGGACAGGGAGTTTGGCTACACCTTC. Its translation: CASSLNRDREFGYTF.

This clonotype has a count of ten or more. V usage is TRBV28 and J usage is TRBJ1-2, with unresolved D. This CDR3 is 13 amino acids long. Germline V lookup: CDR1 MDHEN, CDR2 SYDVKM. Deletions cut 3 bases from V and 5 bases from J, with 10 bases between. CDR3 DNA: TGTGCCAGCAGTTTTTCGGGAAGATATGGCTACACCTTC. Translating it yields CASSFSGRYGYTF.

This clonotype was observed many times. The rearrangement uses TRBV27 and TRBJ2-1; 9 bases align to TRBD2. The CDR3 length is 15 residues. The trim removed 7 bases at V and 4 bases at J, leaving 8 bases unmatched. Germline loops: CDR1 MNHEY, CDR2 SMNVEV (reference sequence). Written as DNA, the CDR3 is TGTGCCAGCACCTGGGTAGCGGGGGCATACAATGAGCAGTTCTTC. This codes for CASTWVAGAYNEQFF.

To note about this clonotype: One junction end does not reproduce the germline sequence, and a read error may be involved. V and J are TRBV5-1 and TRBJ1-1, with a weak D call TRBD1 (5 bases). Germline V gene sequence: CDR1 SGHRS, CDR2 YFSETQ. CDR3 size: 12 residues. CDR3 region: CTSSLDGGEAFF. For the CDR3, the DNA is TGCACCAGCAGCCTTGACGGGGGTGAAGCTTTCTTT.

This clonotype showed up many times. V gene TRBV6-1 combines with J gene TRBJ2-7; 12 bases are shared with TRBD1. Germline-derived CDR1 and CDR2 are MNHNS and SASEGT. This CDR3 has 14 residues. The junction had 2 bases not matched to a gene; V was cut back by 3 bases and J by 5 bases. CDR3: CASSDRDRGHEQYF. The DNA for the CDR3 is TGTGCCAGCAGTGACCGGGACAGGGGGCACGAGCAGTACTTC.

This clonotype was seen only a few times. The chain combines TRBV11-3 with TRBJ2-6; no definite D call. The CDR3 length is 16 residues. V was shortened by 5 bases and J by 5 bases, with 16 bases between the two germline ends. CDR1 is SGHNT, CDR2 YENEEA, per germline. The CDR3 here is CASSLEVAGRANVLTF. In DNA form, the CDR3 reads TGTGCCAGCAGCCTTGAGGTGGCAGGACGGGCCAACGTCCTGACTTTC.

There are many counts of this clonotype. The V and J genes are TRBV20-1 and TRBJ2-1; TRBD2 matches at 8 bases. The germline gives CDR1 DFQATT, CDR2 SNEGSKA (reference sequence). The CDR3 is 16 amino acids. V dropped 0 bases and J dropped 3; count of bases not matched to a gene: 7. CDR3 DNA sequence: TGCAGTGCTAGAGATCGCGTAGCGGGAATCTACAATGAGCAGTTCTTC. Its protein product is CSARDRVAGIYNEQFF.

The gene calls are TRBV20-1 and TRBJ1-4; D ambiguous. The CDR3 extends over 12 amino acids. V was cut by 1 base and J by 7 bases, with 7 bases left in between. Germline CDR1 and CDR2: DFQATT and SNEGSKA (reference sequence). CDR3 sequence reads: CSARGHSEKLFF. CDR3 DNA sequence: TGCAGTGCTAGAGGCCACTCTGAAAAACTGTTTTTT.

V is TRBV10-3 and J is TRBJ1-5; 7 bases are a match to TRBD1. The CDR3 runs 14 residues. The V and J ends lost 4 bases and 7 bases, in that order; junction bases with no gene match: 7. Germline assignment: CDR1 ENHRY and CDR2 SYGVKD. The CDR3 DNA sequence: TGTGCCATCAGTGCCCGACAGGGTGAACAGCCCCAGCATTTT. Its protein is CAISARQGEQPQHF.

This clonotype was counted ten times or more. This sequence joins TRBV27 and TRBJ2-7; TRBD2 is a possible D gene (5 bases). V was trimmed by 5 bases and J by 2 bases, leaving 19 bases between them. Germline lookup yields CDR1 MNHEY and CDR2 SMNVEV (reference sequence). The CDR3 has 16 residues. The CDR3 DNA is TGTGCCAGCAGTCCTTCGTTCGGGAAATTAACCTACGAGCAGTACTTC. Protein: CASSPSFGKLTYEQYF.

In its sample, this clonotype was seen many times. The CDR3 region has the DNA TGTGCCTGGGCTCAGGGGTTGGTCACAGATACGCAGTATTTT. Residues: CAWAQGLVTDTQYF. The chain uses TRBV30 and TRBJ2-3, with D perhaps matching TRBD1 (6 bases). CDR1 and CDR2 from the germline V gene are GTSNPN and SVGIG (reference sequence). V lost 5 bases and J lost 2, with 14 bases in between. There are 14 residues in the CDR3.